Listed below are T cell receptor beta chains from one sample, sequenced in a study of Ad26.COV2.S vaccination and SARS-CoV-2 variants. Sequencing used immunoSEQ multiplex PCR; TCRdb keeps in-frame clones, though not all of them. The sample carries just over 350,000 clones, roughly 94% recorded once. The material was peripheral blood, obtained after recovery from COVID-19. The source of these receptors is a human donor who had recovered from COVID-19. CDR3s include the opening cysteine and the closing phenylalanine or tryptophan. The D gene is left open where the match is weak. The listing skips clone size in some rows; elsewhere it reads once, few, many or a size class.

D	size	V	J	DNA	CDR3
NA	NA	TRBV9	TRBJ2-2	TGTGCCAGCAGCTCCGGACCCATGGGCGGGGAGCTGTTTTTT	CASSSGPMGGELFF
NA	NA	TRBV19	TRBJ2-7	TGTGCCAGTAGTACGCGTACCGTCGGGGGAGGCGAGCAGTACTTC	CASSTRTVGGGEQYF
TRBD1	NA	TRBV9	TRBJ2-3	TGTGCCAGCAGCGGTATAGGGGGACAGAGGGATACGCAGTATTTT	CASSGIGGQRDTQYF
NA	NA	TRBV18	TRBJ2-7	TGTGCCAGCTCACCACCGGGCGGATCTTGGACCGAGCAGTACTTC	CASSPPGGSWTEQYF
TRBD1	once	TRBV7-9	TRBJ2-6	TGTGCCAGCAGTTACCCGACAGGGGGTCCCTTAAATGGGGCCAACGTCCTGACTTTC	CASSYPTGGPLNGANVLTF
NA	NA	TRBV7-2	TRBJ2-1	TGTGCCAGCAGCTCCGGCCCCCAAAGGTACAATGAGCAGTTCTTC	CASSSGPQRYNEQFF
NA	NA	TRBV5-1	TRBJ2-1	TGCGCCAGCAGCGGGGCCGGGACTCCGTACAATGAGCAGTTCTTC	CASSGAGTPYNEQFF
NA	once	TRBV12-3/TRBV12-4	TRBJ2-7	TGTGCCAGCAGCCCAGGGGTCGACGAGCAGTACTTC	CASSPGVDEQYF
NA	NA	TRBV9	TRBJ2-1	TGTGCCAGCAGCGTAGGTGGAGATGGACAACATGAGCAGTTCTTC	CASSVGGDGQHEQFF
NA	NA	TRBV9	TRBJ2-5	TGTGCCAGCAGCCTCAGGCCCGGGACTGGGATGGAGACCCAGTACTTC	CASSLRPGTGMETQYF
TRBD1	once	TRBV6-5	TRBJ1-3	TGTGCCAGCAGTTCGGACAGGGGGCCTGGAAACACCATATATTTT	CASSSDRGPGNTIYF
NA	NA	TRBV5-8	TRBJ1-2	TGTGCCAGCAGCTTGGGCAGGAATAGCGGCCGATGGTATGGCTACACCTTC	CASSLGRNSGRWYGYTF
TRBD2	NA	TRBV4-1	TRBJ2-1	TGCGCCAGCAGCCAAAAGTCCCCAGCGGGGGATTACAATGAGCAGTTCTTC	CASSQKSPAGDYNEQFF
NA	NA	TRBV7-3	TRBJ2-3	TGTGCCAGCAGCTTAAGGCGCTCAGATACGCAGTATTTT	CASSLRRSDTQYF
TRBD2	NA	TRBV7-8	TRBJ2-5	TGTGCCAGCAGCTTAGGGCCCCGAATAGCGGGGGAAGAGACCCAGTACTTC	CASSLGPRIAGEETQYF
TRBD1	NA	TRBV19	TRBJ2-7	TGTGCCAGTAGTTTAAGGGGGCAAGGGTACTACGAGCAGTACTTC	CASSLRGQGYYEQYF
NA	NA	TRBV4-3	TRBJ2-7	TGCGCCAGCAGCCAAGCGATGGACCTTACCTACGAGCAGTACTTC	CASSQAMDLTYEQYF
NA	NA	TRBV5-1	TRBJ2-7	TGCGCCAGCAGCTTGTCTAGGACGGCAAGCTCCTACGAGCAGTACTTC	CASSLSRTASSYEQYF
NA	NA	TRBV6-2/TRBV6-3	TRBJ2-1	TGTGCCAGCAGTTCCACCCATGACGCTAACAATGAGCAGTTCTTC	CASSSTHDANNEQFF
NA	NA	TRBV19	TRBJ1-5	TGTGCCAGTAACTGGGCATATAGCAATCAGCCCCAGCATTTT	CASNWAYSNQPQHF
NA	NA	TRBV9	TRBJ2-7	TGTGCCAGCAGCGTAGAAAGGGGCGAGCAGTACTTC	CASSVERGEQYF
NA	NA	TRBV2	TRBJ1-1	TGTGCCAGCAGGACAGCCAGGGAGAACACTGAAGCTTTCTTT	CASRTARENTEAFF
TRBD1	NA	TRBV9	TRBJ2-1	TGTGCCAGCAGCCTCTGGGACAGTCGCAATGAGCAGTTCTTC	CASSLWDSRNEQFF
NA	NA	TRBV20-1	TRBJ2-5	TGCAGTGCTAGAGCGGGGGTCCCCCAGTACTTC	CSARAGVPQYF
NA	once	TRBV3-1/TRBV3-2	TRBJ2-1	TGTGCCAGCAGCTCACAAGTTATCCATGAGCAGTTCTTC	CASSSQVIHEQFF